This T cell receptor (beta chain) was sequenced in a study of blood T cell repertoires in COVID-19 (dated by TCRdb to about 2020). Notes on the research overall: The collaborator samples originated in the United States, Italy and Spain and spanned the acute and convalescent phases of COVID-19. The material from the prospective study consisted of cDNA or gDNA derived from T cells, B-cell-depleted T cells, or PBMCs. The samples were drawn from two sources: the first 160 participants of the ongoing ImmuneRACE study, and about 1,300 subjects contributed by 6 global collaborators. The repertoires were released in a freely available public database intended as a resource for research on the immune response to SARS-CoV-2. The sample metadata nearly always contained a de-identified subject ID, COVID-19 status, age in years and sex. HLA class I and class II types, where available, came from metadata supplied by the sample provider rather than from assay-based typing. Deeply sampled blood TCRbeta repertoires from subjects exposed to, actively infected with, or recovered from COVID-19 were included in the dataset.

The investigation overall reported the following: The amount of clinical and demographic metadata varied by source and participant and was provided uncurated.

TCRbeta CDR3 regions were amplified from genomic DNA by means of the immunoSEQ Assay, a bias-controlled multiplex PCR. Processing in the source paper ran as follows. The number of nucleated cells in each sample was estimated from the amplification of reference gene primers within the assay. To quantify the absolute abundance of each unique TCRbeta CDR3 rearrangement, sequence reads were collapsed and filtered. For each sample, productive Simpson clonality was calculated by taking the square root of Simpson's diversity index across productive rearrangements. Imported from immuneACCESS, the table was reduced by TCRdb to in-frame sequences with V and J called. These copies leave out some clones; in studies compared against another copy, an unresolved V gene accounts for under half, and the cause of the remainder is not known. Clonal size and the V and J genes are those of that table, whereas D and trimming came from the DNA. The sample table shows a few hundred thousand clones, and roughly 90% are seen once. The ten largest clones represent under 8% of the sample.

Including the terminal cysteine and phenylalanine, the CDR3 comprises 15 residues. The retained sequence is limited to the CDR3, 45 bases, with the frame set at the first base. At the junction V is shortened by 0 bases and J by 3 bases, with 12 bases in between. As encoded in the germline V gene, CDR1 is SGDLS while CDR2 is YYNGEE. Another Seattle source contributed samples from volunteer blood donors who had recovered from COVID-19. Collaborating institutions collected whole blood in K2EDTA tubes following their own protocols. For TCRbeta analysis, collaborators shipped samples as frozen whole blood, isolated PBMCs, or DNA extracted from either of those sample types. As regards this clone: Its antigen has not been determined. No base-level quality is on record; no much larger clone is a single base apart.

The TCR was taken from a man between 18 and 29 years old who had recovered from COVID-19. The sequenced material came from peripheral blood. The V and J segments used are TRBV9 and TRBJ1-1, with a weak D call of TRBD1 (6 bases match). The CDR3 loop reads CASSVDGGAYTEAFF. Read as DNA, the sequence is TGTGCCAGCAGCGTAGATGGGGGCGCATACACTGAAGCTTTCTTT.